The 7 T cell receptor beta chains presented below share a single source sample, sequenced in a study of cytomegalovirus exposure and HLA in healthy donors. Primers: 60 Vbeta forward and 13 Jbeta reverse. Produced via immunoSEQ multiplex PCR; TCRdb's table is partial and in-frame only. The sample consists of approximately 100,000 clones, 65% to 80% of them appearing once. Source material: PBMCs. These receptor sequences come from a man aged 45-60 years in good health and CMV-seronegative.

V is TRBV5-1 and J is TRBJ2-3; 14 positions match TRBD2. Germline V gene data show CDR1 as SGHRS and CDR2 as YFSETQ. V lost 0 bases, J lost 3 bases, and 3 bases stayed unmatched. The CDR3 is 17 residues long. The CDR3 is CASSLAGTSGRTDTQYF. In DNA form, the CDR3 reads TGCGCCAGCAGCTTGGCGGGGACTAGCGGGAGAACAGATACGCAGTATTTT.

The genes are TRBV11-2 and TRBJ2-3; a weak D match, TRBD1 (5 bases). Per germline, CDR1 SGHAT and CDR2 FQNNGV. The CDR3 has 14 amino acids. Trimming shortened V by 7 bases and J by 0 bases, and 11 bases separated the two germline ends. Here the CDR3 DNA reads TGTGCCAGCACCCCACAGGCTAGCACAGATACGCAGTATTTT. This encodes CASTPQASTDTQYF. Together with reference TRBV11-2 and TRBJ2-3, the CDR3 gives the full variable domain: EAGVAQSPRYKIIEKRQSVAFWCNPISGHATLYWYQQILGQGPKLLIQFQNNGVVDDSQLPKDRFSAERLKGVDSTLKIQPAKLEDSAVYLCASTPQASTDTQYFGPGTRLTVL.

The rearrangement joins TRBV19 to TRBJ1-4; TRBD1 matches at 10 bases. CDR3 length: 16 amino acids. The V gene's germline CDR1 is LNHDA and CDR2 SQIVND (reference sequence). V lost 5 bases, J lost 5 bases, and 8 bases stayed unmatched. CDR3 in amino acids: CASSRNWGQGNEKLFF. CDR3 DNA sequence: TGTGCCAGTAGTCGAAACTGGGGACAGGGGAATGAAAAACTGTTTTTT.

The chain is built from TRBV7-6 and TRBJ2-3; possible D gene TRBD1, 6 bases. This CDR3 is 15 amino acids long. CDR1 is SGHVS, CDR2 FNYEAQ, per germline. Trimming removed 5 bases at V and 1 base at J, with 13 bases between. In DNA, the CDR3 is TGTGCCAGCAGCCTACCCCGGACAGGCACAGATACGCAGTATTTT. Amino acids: CASSLPRTGTDTQYF.

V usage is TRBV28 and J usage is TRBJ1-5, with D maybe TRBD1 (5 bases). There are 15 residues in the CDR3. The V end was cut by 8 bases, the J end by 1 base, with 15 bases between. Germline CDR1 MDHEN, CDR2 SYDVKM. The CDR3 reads CASGMLDSSNQPQHF. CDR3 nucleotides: TGTGCCAGCGGCATGCTTGACAGCAGCAATCAGCCCCAGCATTTT.

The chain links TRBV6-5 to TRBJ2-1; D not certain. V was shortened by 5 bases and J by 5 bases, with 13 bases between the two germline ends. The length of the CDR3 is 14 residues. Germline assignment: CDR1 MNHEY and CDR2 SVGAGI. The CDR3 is CASSSPYRDNEQFF. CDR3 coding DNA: TGTGCCAGCAGTAGCCCCTACCGAGACAATGAGCAGTTCTTC.

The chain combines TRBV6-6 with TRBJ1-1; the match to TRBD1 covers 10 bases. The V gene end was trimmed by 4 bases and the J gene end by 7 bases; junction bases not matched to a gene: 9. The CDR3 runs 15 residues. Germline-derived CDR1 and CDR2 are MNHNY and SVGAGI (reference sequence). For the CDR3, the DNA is TGTGCCAGCAGTTCCGGGACAGGGGTAGTTAGTGAAGCTTTCTTT. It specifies CASSSGTGVVSEAFF.